This T cell receptor beta chain derives from a study of T-cell reconstitution after alpha-beta-depleted transplantation in children. The study's findings and limits: Diversity of TCRbeta at day 60 was high in some patients, arising from surviving recipient T cells and thymic progenitors. Alpha-beta T cells about two months after transplant reportedly derived from several hundred expanded graft clones. Newly produced T cells mostly accounted for T-cell counts and diversity one year post-transplant.

As it was prepared, the TCRbeta library received unique molecular identifiers. TCRdb redid the calling of the PCR reads with MiXCR, one entry per CDR3 protein. The repertoire consists of hundreds of thousands of distinct CDR3 sequences, with under 15% occurring once and the leading ten covering 0.79%. In its sample, this clonotype was seen a few times. What it binds is not known. Germline V gene data show CDR1 as SQVTM and CDR2 as ANQGSEA. The length of the CDR3 is 13 residues. After removal of 8 bases from V and 5 bases from J, the junction contained 11 bases not matched to a gene. The sequencing here drew on PBMCs, taken before TCRalphabeta/CD19-depleted stem cell transplant. The chain couples TRBV29-1 to TRBJ2-7, with 8 bases aligning to TRBD1. The receptor was derived from a girl aged 2 to 9 with congenital amegakaryocytic thrombocytopenia, due to receive a stem cell transplant. The CDR3 DNA reads as TGCAGCCTCCGACAGGGGTATGGGGACGAGCAGTACTTC. The encoded protein is CSLRQGYGDEQYF.